This T cell receptor (beta chain) was captured by sequencing in a study of OX40 agonist ivuxolimab in advanced cancers. General study points: Patients with a partial response at 0.1-3.0 mg/kg had among the lowest clonal expansion. CD8+ T cells were the subset that, on average, had more expanded clones than CD4+.

In germline, CDR1 is SGHNT, CDR2 YENEEA. The CDR3 is made up of 16 amino acids. The trim removed 5 bases at V and 7 bases at J, leaving 9 bases unmatched. Clones were sequenced by immunoSEQ multiplex PCR, and TCRdb holds only the in-frame ones, with some missing. There are 30,000 to 45,000 clones in the sample; about 81% occur only once, and around a fifth lies in the top ten. To note about this clone: The target antigen is unknown.

Sequencing was performed on CD4+ or CD8+ T cells sorted from blood, taken in a trial of the OX40 agonist ivuxolimab. The rearrangement uses TRBV11-3 and TRBJ2-1; 12 nucleotides line up with TRBD2. This TCR derives from an adult with an advanced solid tumor such as melanoma, head and neck, liver or kidney cancer. The CDR3 sequence: CASSPRLAGEANEQFF. CDR3 bases: TGTGCCAGCAGCCCTCGACTAGCGGGAGAGGCTAATGAGCAGTTCTTC.